The rows below give T cell receptor beta chains drawn from one sample of a study of neurological immune-mediated disorders. TCRdb processed the 5' RACE reads anew with MiXCR; each CDR3 protein has one entry. The table shows more than 13,000 distinct CDR3 sequences, with 5.5% to 7% occurring only once. Sequencing was done on a sample of CD8+ T cells from blood. The receptors come from a woman aged 40 to 50 in good health. The CDR3 runs from the conserved cysteine through the conserved F or W. The order of the fields is V gene, J gene, D gene, clone size, CDR3 DNA, CDR3 protein. D genes are given only for firm matches. Clone size is stated in some rows and not others, as once, few, many or a class when expanded.

TRBV4-1	TRBJ2-5	TRBD2	many	TGCGCCAGCGGCGGGAGGCCCGATATGGAGACCCAGTACTTC	CASGGRPDMETQYF
TRBV4-1	TRBJ2-7	NA	many	TGCGCCAGCAGCCCAAGCAACGCGGGTAACTACGAGCAGTACTTC	CASSPSNAGNYEQYF
TRBV11-2	TRBJ2-3	NA	many	TGTGCCAGCAGCTTCAGCGTCTCTAGCACAGATACGCAGTATTTT	CASSFSVSSTDTQYF
TRBV4-2	TRBJ2-3	NA	many	TGTGCCAGCGCGGGGGCGCCGGGGGATACGCAGTATTTT	CASAGAPGDTQYF
TRBV15	TRBJ1-4	NA	many	TGTGCCACCAGCAGAGGGGAGGGGGGCCAAACTAATGAAAAACTGTTTTTT	CATSRGEGGQTNEKLFF
TRBV5-1	TRBJ2-7	NA	many	TGCGCCAGCACCTCTACTCTCAGCTACGAGCAGTACTTC	CASTSTLSYEQYF
TRBV20-1	TRBJ2-6	TRBD1	many	TGCAGTGCTAGAGGGGGCAGGGGGCGAAGTGGGGCCAACGTCCTGACTTTC	CSARGGRGRSGANVLTF
TRBV27	TRBJ1-1	NA	NA	TGTGCCAGCAACCCTGGGGGACGTGGGTCAACTGAAGCTTTCTTT	CASNPGGRGSTEAFF
TRBV28	TRBJ2-4	TRBD1	many	TGTGCCAGCAGCGATATGGGACAGAGAGATGGGTCGTACTTC	CASSDMGQRDGSYF
TRBV2	TRBJ2-1	TRBD2	many	TGTGCCAGCAGGGGCGGGGGGATTTACAATGAGCAGTTCTTC	CASRGGGIYNEQFF
TRBV14	TRBJ2-7	NA	many	TGTGCCAGCAGCCAAGACCCAGTCTTATACGAGCAGTACTTC	CASSQDPVLYEQYF
TRBV20-1	TRBJ1-2	NA	many	TGCAGTGCTAGAGGATCTGAGGGGTGGAAGCGCTATGGCTACACCTTC	CSARGSEGWKRYGYTF
TRBV5-5	TRBJ2-7	NA	many	TGTGCCAGCAGCTTAGGTGGGAGTTCCTACGAGCAGTACTTC	CASSLGGSSYEQYF
TRBV7-9	TRBJ1-5	NA	many	TGTGCCAGCAGCCCAGGGCCAGGAAATCAGCCCCAGCATTTT	CASSPGPGNQPQHF
TRBV3-1	TRBJ1-5	NA	many	TGTGCCAGCAGCCAAGAGGACAGTCTGGGGGGGGGGAGGAGCAATCAGCCCCAGCATTTT	CASSQEDSLGGGRSNQPQHF
TRBV21-1	TRBJ1-2	NA	many	TGTGCCAGCAGCTCCCTTTACTATGGCTACACCTTC	CASSSLYYGYTF
TRBV7-9	TRBJ2-3	TRBD1	many	TGTGCCAGCAGCCAGGGACAGTCAGATACGCAGTATTTT	CASSQGQSDTQYF
TRBV20-1	TRBJ2-2	NA	many	TGCAGTGCTAGAGATATTCGGCAGGGAACCGGGGAGCTGTTTTTT	CSARDIRQGTGELFF
TRBV6-2/TRBV6-3	TRBJ2-1	TRBD1	many	TGTGCCAGCAGTTATGGGCCAGGGGGTGAGCAGTTCTTC	CASSYGPGGEQFF
TRBV20-1	TRBJ1-2	NA	many	TGCAGTGCTAGAGACCATTGGAGAGACTATGGCTACACCTTC	CSARDHWRDYGYTF
TRBV9	TRBJ2-1	NA	NA	TGTGCCAGCAGCGCCCCGGGCGGGGTCTACAATGAGCAGTTCTTC	CASSAPGGVYNEQFF
TRBV6-2/TRBV6-3	TRBJ2-1	TRBD2	many	TGTGCCAGCGGACTAGCGGACTACAATGAGCAGTTCTTC	CASGLADYNEQFF
TRBV7-9	TRBJ1-1	NA	many	TGTGCCAGCAGCTTAGCGCTGGGAATGAACACTGAAGCTTTCTTT	CASSLALGMNTEAFF
TRBV7-6	TRBJ2-2	NA	NA	TGTTCTAGCAGCTGGGGGGGGGAGCTGTTTTTT	CSSSWGGELFF
TRBV3-1	TRBJ1-2	TRBD1	many	TGTGCCAGCAGCCACGAACAGGGGTGGAACTATGGCTACACCTTC	CASSHEQGWNYGYTF
TRBV20-1	TRBJ1-1	NA	many	TGCAGTGCTACGGCGGGATTGAACACTGAAGCTTTCTTT	CSATAGLNTEAFF
TRBV6-1	TRBJ2-1	NA	NA	TGTGCCAGCAGTGAATATGTGGGTTACAATGAGCAGTTCTTC	CASSEYVGYNEQFF
TRBV9	TRBJ2-7	TRBD1	many	TGTGCCAGCAGCGTTACCGGGACAGGGACGTACGAGCAGTACTTC	CASSVTGTGTYEQYF
TRBV27	TRBJ2-7	NA	many	TGTGCCAGCAGCCCTCCGTCGACCTACGAGCAGTACTTC	CASSPPSTYEQYF
TRBV6-5	TRBJ1-1	NA	many	TGTGCCAGCAGTCCCGAGGGGCTGAACACTGAAGCTTTCTTT	CASSPEGLNTEAFF
TRBV20-1	TRBJ2-7	NA	many	TGCAGTGGCCTGACGGATAGCTCCTACGAGCAGTACTTC	CSGLTDSSYEQYF
TRBV7-9	TRBJ2-5	TRBD1	many	TGTGCCAGCAGCGCAATGGACAGGGGCCAAGAGACCCAGTACTTC	CASSAMDRGQETQYF
TRBV7-9	TRBJ2-3	NA	many	TGTGCCAGCAGCTACCGGGCGGATCCTAGCACAGATACGCAGTATTTT	CASSYRADPSTDTQYF
TRBV28	TRBJ2-3	TRBD2	many	TGTGCCAGCAGTCCCCTTGGACTAGCGGAGGGGTGGGACACAGATACGCAGTATTTT	CASSPLGLAEGWDTDTQYF
TRBV28	TRBJ2-2	NA	NA	TGTGCCAGCAGTTGGACATCCGGGACTTCAAACACCGGGGAGCTGTTTTTT	CASSWTSGTSNTGELFF
TRBV5-1	TRBJ2-1	TRBD1	many	TGCGCCAGCACATCGGACAGGGTTTACAATGAGCAGTTCTTC	CASTSDRVYNEQFF
TRBV20-1	TRBJ2-1	TRBD2	many	TGCAGTGCTAGTAAGGGTCTAGCGGGATTCTACAATGAGCAGTTCTTC	CSASKGLAGFYNEQFF
TRBV20-1	TRBJ2-7	TRBD2	many	TGCAGTGCTGACGGAGCGGGAGAAAGCTACGAGCAGTACTTC	CSADGAGESYEQYF
TRBV4-1	TRBJ2-7	NA	many	TGCGCCAGCAGCCAAGAAGGGCGGGCGGGGCAGTACTTC	CASSQEGRAGQYF
TRBV20-1	TRBJ2-7	TRBD2	many	TGCAGTGCTAGAGAGGTAGCGGGAGGCTACGAGCAGTACTTC	CSAREVAGGYEQYF
TRBV7-9	TRBJ2-3	TRBD2	many	TGTGCCAGCAGCTTGACTAGCGGAACCACAGATACGCAGTATTTT	CASSLTSGTTDTQYF
TRBV6-5	TRBJ1-2	NA	many	TGTGCCAGCAGCCGAGACGGACCCCACTATGGCTACACCTTC	CASSRDGPHYGYTF
TRBV5-1	TRBJ1-1	TRBD1	many	TGCGCCAGCAGCTTCAGGGGGGGGAGCACTGAAGCTTTCTTT	CASSFRGGSTEAFF
TRBV20-1	TRBJ2-4	NA	many	TGCAGTGCTAGAGACATGGCAGAAAACATTCAGTACTTC	CSARDMAENIQYF
TRBV20-1	TRBJ2-3	TRBD2	many	TGCAGTGCTAGAGATGTACGGGGGGTGGGGACAGATACGCAGTATTTT	CSARDVRGVGTDTQYF
TRBV14	TRBJ1-6	NA	many	TGTGCCAGCAGCCCTGACCGGGGCCCCCTAATGGCCCTCCACTTT	CASSPDRGPLMALHF
TRBV20-1	TRBJ2-7	TRBD1	many	TGCAGTGCTAGAGATAGGGGGCGCCCCGCCTACGAGCAGTACTTC	CSARDRGRPAYEQYF
TRBV9	TRBJ2-7	NA	many	TGTGCCAGCAGCGTAGAGGGCTCTCGGGGCTACGAGCAGTACTTC	CASSVEGSRGYEQYF
TRBV28	TRBJ1-2	TRBD1	many	TGTGCCAGCAGCCCCACCCGGACAGGGGGCTATGGCTACACCTTC	CASSPTRTGGYGYTF
TRBV2	TRBJ2-2	TRBD2	many	TGTGCCGCGGGGGGGATTAACACCGGGGAGCTGTTTTTT	CAAGGINTGELFF
TRBV20-1	TRBJ2-1	NA	many	TGCAGTGCTAGAGATCTCGCTGATGCCTACAATGAGCAGTTCTTC	CSARDLADAYNEQFF
TRBV5-6	TRBJ1-2	TRBD1	NA	TGTGCCAGCAGCTTTATCCCCCGGACAGGGACGAGTGGCTACACCTTC	CASSFIPRTGTSGYTF
TRBV5-1	TRBJ2-7	NA	large	TGCGCCAGCAGCCCCAGTAATAGCGGATTCGGGGAGCAGTACTTC	CASSPSNSGFGEQYF
TRBV5-5	TRBJ1-5	NA	many	TGTGCCAGCAGCTTGCAGGGCCAGCCCCAGCATTTT	CASSLQGQPQHF
TRBV5-1	TRBJ1-5	NA	many	TGCGCCAGCAGCCCAGTTAAAGGGCAGCCCCAGCATTTT	CASSPVKGQPQHF
TRBV6-5	TRBJ2-1	TRBD2	many	TGTGCCAGCAGTTACTCAGGCGGGAGGGGCTGGGATGAGCAGTTCTTC	CASSYSGGRGWDEQFF
TRBV20-1	TRBJ2-7	NA	many	TGCAGTGCTAGAGAACAGCCCTACTCCTACGAGCAGTACTTC	CSAREQPYSYEQYF
TRBV29-1	TRBJ2-1	NA	many	TGCAGCGTTGAGGGAGTGGGCGGAAGCTCCTACAATGAGCAGTTCTTC	CSVEGVGGSSYNEQFF
TRBV10-3	TRBJ2-1	TRBD2	many	TGTGCCATCAGTGAGTCGATAGCGGGGGGGCTCAATGAGCAGTTCTTC	CAISESIAGGLNEQFF
TRBV11-2	TRBJ2-3	TRBD2	many	TGTGCCAGCAGCTTACTAGCGGGGGGGCCGGGTTTAACAGATACGCAGTATTTT	CASSLLAGGPGLTDTQYF